This paragraph reports one T cell receptor beta chain. Antigen: not known. The sample belongs to a study of post-analysis software for immune sequencing data. Broader study findings: The study found TRBV5-6, TRBV5-1 and TRBV20-1 among 4 or 5 TRBV segments more frequent in patients than controls.

Tagging with unique molecular identifiers was a feature of the TCR beta cDNA libraries. TCRdb re-called the PCR reads through MiXCR, storing one row per CDR3 protein. The repertoire holds fewer than 550,000 distinct CDR3 sequences, with approximately 34% as singletons. CDR3 size: 16 residues. Per the germline V gene, CDR1 is SQVTM and CDR2 is ANQGSEA. The J segment lost 2 bases and the V segment lost 0 bases, leaving 3 bases of the junction unmatched. J is TRBJ2-3 and V is TRBV29-1; TRBD2 matches 12 bases. What was sequenced was blood. The TCR comes from a girl between 2 and 17 years old with multiple sclerosis. CDR3 sequence: CSVEDRLAGATDTQYF. CDR3 in DNA: TGCAGCGTTGAAGATCGACTAGCGGGAGCCACAGATACGCAGTATTTT.